This T cell receptor beta chain stems from a study of cytomegalovirus exposure and HLA in healthy donors (dated by TCRdb to 2015 to 2018). Some background on the complete study: An earlier analysis of several hundred of the donors reported 276 Gb of sequence data and around 120 million unique TCR beta sequences obtained from about 179 million T cells. Roughly 300 gigabases of sequencing data and approximately 92 million unique TCR sequences made up an early release that covered 500 to 700 HLA-typed donors. The genetic ancestry cluster associated with self-reported Caucasian donors included 70% to 85% of the approximately 430 genotyped donors. The study aimed to test whether signatures of past pathogen exposure could be identified by cataloging public T cell receptors. The study profiled the T cell repertoires of about 720 subjects by immunosequencing and related them to cytomegalovirus serostatus. Along with the roughly 670-subject first cohort, a separate validation cohort of over a hundred different subjects was used. To predict cytomegalovirus infection status, the study combined high-throughput TCR immunosequencing, statistical association of individual TCRs with disease status, and machine learning. A later analysis re-examined previously published TCR beta repertoires from just over 650 donors and added high-resolution HLA genotyping to investigate patterns of TCR occurrence. In the later analysis, no new phenotypic data were used to find candidate immune exposures; instead, reliance was placed on TCR beta sequences and their occurrence across donors. In an earlier analysis of a few hundred of the donors, high-throughput TCR beta sequencing was used to judge whether each TCR beta V gene segment behaved as functional or pseudogenic. Donor age, sex, ethnicity and CMV serostatus were collected together with the repertoire data. A later genetic analysis took genome-wide SNP genotypes for about 65% of the 666 donors and used that subset as a discovery cohort. All discovery cohort repertoires had been generated on a single sequencing platform. HLA typing included class I and class II loci at four-digit resolution. The number of typed donors differed by locus: roughly 620-630 for A, B, C, DRB1 and DQB1; some 540 for DQA1; over 600 for DPA1; and roughly 490 for DPB1. Because of strong linkage in the cohort, five DR-DQ haplotypes were treated as single units for association and clustering. On average, about 240,000 unique TCR beta nucleotide sequences were sequenced per donor among a few hundred genotyped donors of the cohort, with roughly 18% of those sequences being non-productive. What the work shows at the level of the full study, not this receptor alone: Specific HLA alleles were associated with 16,951 TCR beta sequences at a false discovery rate of 0.05 in a later analysis. Some IMGT-functional V segments, including TRBV6-2 and TRBV6-3, could not be told apart with the 87-base-pair reads, so those segments were excluded. In a later analysis, most CMV-associated TCR beta chains were found to appear HLA-restricted, with HLA associations seemingly driven largely by CMV exposure. Most TCR sequences were observed very rarely across donors, whereas some public TCRs were present in many individuals. When HLA alleles, especially DR and DQ, strongly co-occurred, attributing TCR associations to individual alleles was difficult. A later genetic analysis associated a missense DCLRE1C variant with V-gene and J-gene trimming of TCR beta chains, and an independent cohort replicated the association. In vitro tests confirmed that a few of the cytomegalovirus-associated TCR beta chains recognize cytomegalovirus antigens. Several of the top co-occurrence clusters appeared to be linked to parvovirus B19, influenza, CMV and Epstein-Barr virus, according to a later analysis. A total of 150 to 200 TCR beta chains were listed by the study as associated with cytomegalovirus. Because counts were too low, about 15 rarely observed V segments, including chromosome 9 orphons, were left out of the earlier analysis of approximately 580 of the donors. It was suggested by the authors that the approach could potentially be generalized to other disease states and immunological phenotypes. According to a later analysis, TCR association rates differed among HLA loci, with DRB1 alleles showing the most associated TCRs and HLA-C alleles showing the fewest. This cohort had only TCR beta chains sequenced, and the lack of alpha or paired-chain data limited which features could be detected. For the cohort, immune exposure information was limited to CMV serostatus. Compared with the roughly 720-donor mean, donors in an Asian-associated ancestry cluster had fewer N-insertions in productive TCRs, according to a later genetic analysis. A further reported finding was that TCR beta sequences accurately predicted the HLA-A and HLA-B alleles for most subjects in the first cohort. A cluster of highly shared sequence variants was judged likely to represent a technical artifact of the sequencing pipeline. Because HLA typing was missing for some donors at each locus, association tests included only the typed subset. An earlier analysis of roughly 570 of the donors showed that most TCR beta V segments appeared in productive rearrangements either about 87% or about 30% of the time, which broadly matched IMGT annotations. In both the original and validation cohorts, the classifier was reported to diagnose cytomegalovirus status with high specificity and sensitivity. Roughly uniform sequencing depth across donors was assumed in presence/absence analyses, although this assumption may not hold. Linkage disequilibrium might explain the correlated functional status among segregating V segments, but an unknown experimental factor could not be excluded. In a later analysis, HLA-associated TCR beta chains showed more clonal expansion and lower generation probabilities than non-associated chains that were equally common.

Note on this clone: This receptor's antigen is unknown. No quality values exist for individual bases; no much larger clone is one base distant.

In total, more than 500 healthy bone marrow donors made up the cohort. All cohort members were sampled while nominally healthy, although unrecorded immune exposures were likely present. The donor was CMV seropositive and was included in the group of 289 seropositive cohort members. Each donor provided a peripheral blood sample, and peripheral blood mononuclear cells were used for TCR beta sequencing. The Qiagen DNeasy Blood Extraction Kit was used to extract genomic DNA from the blood cell samples. From its cysteine to its phenylalanine, the CDR3 spans 15 amino acids. Solely the CDR3 DNA is kept, with 45 bases framed from the first base. Trimming accounts for 5 bases at V and 4 bases at J, while the number of junction bases matched to no gene is 6. Sequences MDHEN (CDR1) and SYDVKM (CDR2) are obtained from the germline V gene. Libraries were prepared through the immunoSEQ multiplex PCR assay. The multiplex PCR relied on a mix of 60 forward primers for TCR Vbeta segments and 13 reverse primers for TCR Jbeta segments. A multiplex PCR assay on genomic DNA amplified the CDR3 region of rearranged TCR beta genes. The Illumina HiSeq System was used to sequence the amplified TCR beta libraries as 87-base-pair reads. The original pipeline was this. In a later analysis, roughly 80 million unique TCR beta chains were counted across the roughly 670 repertoires, and approximately 11 million of these chains were shared by at least two donors. Raw reads were error-corrected and collapsed into unique sequences by a nearest-neighbor algorithm in which closely related sequences were merged to remove PCR and sequencing errors. Alignment of CDR3 sequences to IMGT reference sequences was used to assign V, D and J gene segments. For a sequence to be retained, at least a six-nucleotide match to both a V gene segment and a J gene segment was required. Rearrangements were classified as productive when the CDR3 lacked stop codons and remained in frame with V and J, and all other rearrangements were classified as non-productive. CDR3 was defined by IMGT convention, running from the second conserved V-encoded cysteine to the conserved J-encoded phenylalanine. In an earlier analysis of approximately 590 of the donors, sequences lacking an unambiguous match to a single V gene segment were excluded. An earlier analysis of 587 of the donors called V segments functional above 56.7% productive rearrangements and segregating when the between-donor standard deviation exceeded 5%. A statistical classification framework was built for diagnosing cytomegalovirus status from the catalog of TCR beta chain sequences. In a later analysis, V and J genes were assigned by comparing TCR nucleotide sequences against IMGT/GENE-DB human TR gene sequences. The TCRdist pipeline was used in a later analysis to assign CDR3 sequences and most-parsimonious VDJ recombination scenarios. In a later analysis, each TCR beta chain was defined by its CDR3 amino acid sequence together with its V-gene family, and reads without a unique V-gene family were excluded. A later analysis removed 500 to 650 highly shared, low-generation-probability nucleotide sequences to deal with suspected cross-contamination and a sequencing artifact. A later analysis calculated a clonal expansion index for each public chain from normalized within-repertoire ranks of inferred template counts. A later analysis computed generation probabilities with a VDJ recombination model fitted to out-of-frame rearrangements, and checked the results against IGoR. A later analysis scored TCR-TCR, TCR-HLA and TCR-CMV co-occurrence with hypergeometric tests, applying a repertoire-size bias correction to TCR pairs. To estimate false discovery rates, a later analysis permuted the HLA or CMV assignments 20 times. A later analysis grouped co-occurring TCRs with DBSCAN, adding TCRdist sequence similarity when clustering within HLA-allele-positive subsets. For co-occurrence clustering, repertoires with fewer than 30,000 or more than 120,000 public chains were excluded, along with several repertoires with anomalous nucleotide sharing. The table comes from immuneACCESS by way of TCRdb, which keeps in-frame sequences with V and J called. Part of the clones is missing from these tables; in studies checked, under half for an unresolved V gene and the rest for unknown reasons. From that table come the V and J calls and clone size; the DNA was used to work out D and trimming. The sample includes over 75,000 clones, with around 10% observed a single time. The ten most abundant clones make up approximately 5.1% of the sample.

The chain uses TRBV28 and TRBJ1-3, and TRBD1 matches 9 of the central bases. The specimen was PBMCs. This sequence originates from a man aged 45-65 years in good health and CMV-seropositive. The DNA is TGTGCCAGCAGTGACGGGACAGGGTCAGGAAACACCATATATTTT. This gives the protein CASSDGTGSGNTIYF.